The T cell receptor (beta chain) under discussion was sequenced for a study of blood T cell repertoires in COVID-19. Study-level information: T cells, B-cell-depleted T cells, or PBMCs supplied cDNA or gDNA.

Source study methods: Estimated nucleated cell counts came from reference gene primer amplification. Here immunoSEQ multiplex PCR was the method, and the copy in TCRdb shows in-frame clones only, minus some. The V and J calls and clone size were taken over from that table, and D and trimming were inferred from the DNA. The sample carries some 260,000 clones, approximately 91% recorded once. The CDR3 has 13 residues. The V gene's germline CDR1 is MGHDK and CDR2 SYGVNS. V was clipped by 1 base and J by 8 bases, with 11 bases between them. The sample taken for sequencing was peripheral blood. The clonotype was recovered from a woman in her 30s with acute or convalescent COVID-19. The chain links TRBV25-1 to TRBJ1-2, with D possibly TRBD1 on 5 matching bases. As DNA, the CDR3 is TGTGCCAGCAGTGAATTCGGGGGTAGGGGCTACACCTTC. This codes for CASSEFGGRGYTF.